These 27 T cell receptor beta chains were all obtained from the same sample, sequenced in a study of cytomegalovirus exposure and HLA in healthy donors. The PCR contained 60 Vbeta and 13 Jbeta primers. The protocol was immunoSEQ multiplex PCR, while the TCRdb copy is restricted to in-frame clones and leaves out a portion. The profile covers about 130,000 clones, with approximately 69% appearing a single time and under 5% taken by the ten largest. The material sequenced was PBMCs. These receptor sequences come from a man in his forties in good health and CMV-seropositive.

The chain joins TRBV5-4 to TRBJ1-5; TRBD1 is a possible D gene (6 bases). The V end was cut by 4 bases, the J end by 6 bases, with 20 bases between. The length of the CDR3 is 16 residues. The germline V gene has CDR1 SGHNT and CDR2 YYREEE (reference sequence). The CDR3, as DNA: TGTGCCAGCAGCCCCGGGGGGGGCGCCGGGGGTCAGCCCCAGCATTTT. It is translated as CASSPGGGAGGQPQHF.

This chain joins TRBV6-1 and TRBJ2-7; D not resolved. The germline CDR1 and CDR2 sequences are MNHNS and SASEGT. V lost 2 bases to trimming and J lost 3 bases, with 11 bases between them. CDR3 size: 14 residues. CDR3 bases: TGTGCCAGCAGTGAATCTTACAGTGTCTACGAGCAGTACTTC. This encodes CASSESYSVYEQYF.

The rearrangement links TRBV5-1 to TRBJ2-2, with a tentative D call TRBD2 (5 bases). With 2 bases removed from V and 0 bases from J, the gap between germline ends came to 8 bases. Germline V gene lookup returns CDR1 SGHRS and CDR2 YFSETQ. The CDR3 sequence is 15 residues long. The CDR3 bases are TGCGCCAGCAGCTTAACGGGGACGAACACCGGGGAGCTGTTTTTT. Translated, it gives CASSLTGTNTGELFF.

This clone was found a few times. The chain has TRBV25-1 and TRBJ2-1; the match to TRBD1 covers 7 bases. Germline trimming cut 4 bases from V and 2 bases from J; bases unmatched to any gene: 2. CDR1 MGHDK and CDR2 SYGVNS come from the germline V gene. This CDR3 region has 14 residues. CDR3 nucleotides: TGTGCCAGCAGTGCGGGACAGCCCTACAATGAGCAGTTCTTC. Translated: CASSAGQPYNEQFF.

The chain carries TRBV5-1 and TRBJ2-2; no clear D. V lost 4 bases and J lost 3, with 7 bases in between. The CDR3 is 13 amino acids. The germline V gene has CDR1 SGHRS and CDR2 YFSETQ. DNA of the CDR3: TGCGCCAGCAGCCTCACAGACACCGGGGAGCTGTTTTTT. It encodes CASSLTDTGELFF.

The chain employs TRBV7-2 and TRBJ2-2; 10 bases are shared with TRBD2. Trimming removed 1 base from V and 7 bases from J; junction bases left unmatched: 6. CDR1 and CDR2 (germline): SGHTA, FQGNSA. The CDR3 has 16 residues. CDR3 sequence reads: CASSLGLAGADGELFF. The CDR3 DNA is TGTGCCAGCAGCTTAGGCCTAGCGGGAGCGGACGGGGAGCTGTTTTTT. Complete variable domain (other parts from reference TRBV7-2 and TRBJ2-2): GAGVSQSPSNKVTEKGKDVELRCDPISGHTALYWYRQSLGQGLEFLIYFQGNSAPDKSGLPSDRFSAERTGGSVSTLTIQRTQQEDSAVYLCASSLGLAGADGELFFGEGSRLTVL.

The sample holds a few counts of this clone. The chain combines TRBV19 with TRBJ2-4; tentative D call: TRBD2 (6 bases). V was cut by 8 bases and J by 2 bases, with 13 bases left in between. The germline V gene has CDR1 LNHDA and CDR2 SQIVND (reference sequence). The CDR3 runs 14 residues. Here the CDR3 reads CASGWGETKNIQYF. In nucleotides, the CDR3 is TGTGCCAGTGGGTGGGGGGAAACCAAAAACATTCAGTACTTC.

The rearrangement joins TRBV30 to TRBJ2-1; D not resolved. Germline V gene sequence: CDR1 GTSNPN, CDR2 SVGIG (reference sequence). The CDR3 covers 13 residues. V was cut by 4 bases and J by 0 bases, with 7 bases left in between. The DNA of the CDR3 is TGTGCCTGGACGAGATTCTCCTACAATGAGCAGTTCTTC. It codes for CAWTRFSYNEQFF.

The chain combines TRBV2 with TRBJ2-3; TRBD2 is a possible D gene (6 bases). Germline V CDR1 and CDR2: SNHLY, FYNNEI. Between the trimmed V and J ends, which lost 6 bases and 6 bases, there was a span of 10 bases. This CDR3 has 12 amino acids. The CDR3 reads CASSLLADTQYF. The CDR3 DNA sequence: TGTGCCAGCAGCCTCCTAGCGGATACGCAGTATTTT.

V usage is TRBV6-5 and J usage is TRBJ2-1; 12 nucleotides line up with TRBD2. Germline-derived CDR1 and CDR2 are MNHEY and SVGAGI. Germline trimming cut 0 bases from V and 8 bases from J; bases unmatched to any gene: 5. CDR3 size: 16 residues. CDR3 nucleotide sequence: TGTGCCAGCAGTTACTCAGGACTAGCGGGATCGTATGAGCAGTTCTTC. It is translated as CASSYSGLAGSYEQFF.

The J gene is TRBJ2-1, the V gene TRBV27, with 10 bases matching TRBD2. V dropped 2 bases and J dropped 6; count of bases not matched to a gene: 4. CDR1 and CDR2 from the germline V gene are MNHEY and SMNVEV (reference sequence). The length of the CDR3 is 15 residues. This CDR3 reads CASSLGLAAGNEQFF. The CDR3 nucleotides read TGTGCCAGCAGTTTAGGACTAGCGGCAGGCAATGAGCAGTTCTTC.

The rearrangement links TRBV6-4 to TRBJ2-1; D is unresolved. CDR1 and CDR2 from the germline V gene are MRHNA and SNTAGT. This CDR3 region has 12 residues. Trimming took off 6 bases at V and 6 bases at J, with 9 bases between the two ends. The chain's CDR3 is CASSRAGNEQFF. CDR3 sequence (DNA): TGTGCCAGCAGCCGTGCAGGCAATGAGCAGTTCTTC.

The chain carries TRBV30 and TRBJ1-1; 9 nucleotides line up with TRBD1. Trimming cost V 3 bases and J 3 bases; bases outside gene matches: 2. CDR1 is GTSNPN and CDR2 is SVGIG in the germline V gene (reference sequence). This CDR3 has 13 amino acids. CDR3 sequence reads: CAWRTGGHTEAFF. CDR3 nucleotides: TGTGCCTGGAGGACAGGGGGGCACACTGAAGCTTTCTTT.

This chain connects TRBV19 to TRBJ1-1; TRBD1 matches 12 bases. J gave up 7 bases and V 3 bases, and 6 bases lay outside the gene matches. This CDR3 has 15 amino acids. Germline CDR1 is LNHDA and CDR2 is SQIVND (reference sequence). The CDR3 coding sequence is TGTGCCAGTAGTATTGGGACAGGGGGCAAGGGTGAAGCTTTCTTT. Encoded protein: CASSIGTGGKGEAFF.

This chain joins TRBV29-1 and TRBJ1-1; D is possibly TRBD1 (5 bases). Trimming removed 7 bases at V and 0 bases at J, with 9 bases between. CDR3 length: 12 residues. The germline gives CDR1 SQVTM, CDR2 ANQGSEA. The CDR3 bases are TGCAGCGGACAGCGTATGAACACTGAAGCTTTCTTT. Amino acids: CSGQRMNTEAFF.

This rearrangement joins TRBV27 to TRBJ2-2; 8 bases match TRBD2. The CDR3 has 15 amino acids. Trimming cost V 8 bases and J 5 bases; bases outside gene matches: 10. Germline V gene lookup returns CDR1 MNHEY and CDR2 SMNVEV (reference sequence). CDR3 loop: CASARLAGRTGELFF. Written as DNA, the CDR3 is TGTGCCAGCGCTAGGCTAGCGGGTCGGACCGGGGAGCTGTTTTTT.

This clone has a single count. The V and J genes are TRBV7-9 and TRBJ2-3; 8 nucleotides line up with TRBD2. Germline V CDR1 and CDR2: SEHNR, FQNEAQ (reference sequence). The junction had 3 bases not matched to a gene; V was cut back by 4 bases and J by 3 bases. This CDR3 is built from 14 residues. This CDR3 reads CASSWTGGTDTQYF. In DNA, the CDR3 is TGTGCCAGCAGCTGGACGGGGGGGACAGATACGCAGTATTTT. Full variable domain (outside the CDR3, taken from reference TRBV7-9 and TRBJ2-3): DTGVSQNPRHKITKRGQNVTFRCDPISEHNRLYWYRQTLGQGPEFLTYFQNEAQLEKSRLLSDRFSAERPKGSFSTLEIQRTEQGDSAMYLCASSWTGGTDTQYFGPGTRLTVL.

This sequence joins TRBV28 and TRBJ2-1; TRBD1 is a possible D gene (6 bases). There are 14 residues in the CDR3. The germline V gene has CDR1 MDHEN and CDR2 SYDVKM. Trimming shortened V by 3 bases and J by 8 bases, and 14 bases separated the two germline ends. CDR3 sequence reads: CASSFGTTGDEQFF. The DNA of the CDR3 is TGTGCCAGCAGTTTCGGGACAACTGGGGATGAGCAGTTCTTC. Complete variable domain (other parts from reference TRBV28 and TRBJ2-1): DVKVTQSSRYLVKRTGEKVFLECVQDMDHENMFWYRQDPGLGLRLIYFSYDVKMKEKGDIPEGYSVSREKKERFSLILESASTNQTSMYLCASSFGTTGDEQFFGPGTRLTVL.

This clone was recorded a few times. This chain joins TRBV14 and TRBJ2-5; possible D gene TRBD2, 6 bases. Trimming took 0 bases from V and 8 from J, leaving 10 bases between them. The germline gives CDR1 SGHDN, CDR2 FVKESK. This CDR3 region has 13 residues. The CDR3 sequence is CASSQDFGGTQYF. The CDR3 DNA is TGTGCCAGCAGCCAAGATTTCGGGGGAACCCAGTACTTC.

This sequence joins TRBV11-2 and TRBJ1-4, with a possible D match to TRBD1 (5 bases). The CDR3 loop spans 15 amino acids. V lost 4 bases and J lost 0, with 9 bases in between. CDR1 SGHAT and CDR2 FQNNGV come from the germline V gene. The DNA of the CDR3 is TGTGCCAGCAGCTCCCCGGGGGCAACTAATGAAAAACTGTTTTTT. Its protein product is CASSSPGATNEKLFF. Using reference TRBV11-2 and TRBJ1-4 for the parts outside the CDR3, the full variable domain is EAGVAQSPRYKIIEKRQSVAFWCNPISGHATLYWYQQILGQGPKLLIQFQNNGVVDDSQLPKDRFSAERLKGVDSTLKIQPAKLEDSAVYLCASSSPGATNEKLFFGSGTQLSVL.

This chain joins TRBV6-4 and TRBJ2-1; 12 nucleotides agree with TRBD2. The CDR3 runs 15 residues. Germline lookup yields CDR1 MRHNA and CDR2 SNTAGT. Germline trimming cut 6 bases from V and 4 bases from J; bases unmatched to any gene: 4. CDR3 DNA: TGTGCCAGCAGCAGACTAGCGGGGGATTACAATGAGCAGTTCTTC. This codes for CASSRLAGDYNEQFF.

The chain's CDR3 is CASSLTSGAYNEQFF. The CDR3 DNA is TGTGCCAGCAGCCTTACTAGCGGGGCCTACAATGAGCAGTTCTTC. The rearrangement uses TRBV9 and TRBJ2-1, with TRBD2 matching over 10 bases. This CDR3 contains 15 residues. V lost 4 bases to trimming and J lost 2 bases; unmatched junction nucleotides: 3. Germline-derived CDR1 and CDR2 are SGDLS and YYNGEE. Variable domain in full (rest from reference TRBV9 and TRBJ2-1): DSGVTQTPKHLITATGQRVTLRCSPRSGDLSVYWYQQSLDQGLQFLIQYYNGEERAKGNILERFSAQQFPDLHSELNLSSLELGDSALYFCASSLTSGAYNEQFFGPGTRLTVL.

The chain employs TRBV2 and TRBJ1-3; 9 bases align to TRBD1. This CDR3 has 16 residues. V was clipped by 0 bases and J by 3 bases; unmatched bases: 3. Germline values: CDR1 SNHLY, CDR2 FYNNEI. The CDR3 here is CASSEARTGVGNTIYF. The CDR3 DNA reads as TGTGCCAGCAGTGAAGCAAGGACAGGGGTTGGAAACACCATATATTTT.

This chain links TRBV5-6 with TRBJ2-2; TRBD2 is a possible D gene (6 bases). The CDR3 has 14 residues. V was pared by 5 bases and J by 2 bases, with 10 bases between. Germline V lookup: CDR1 SGHDT, CDR2 YYEEEE. CDR3 DNA sequence: TGTGCCAGCAGTACCGGACTAAACACCGGGGAGCTGTTTTTT. Amino acids: CASSTGLNTGELFF.

V usage is TRBV11-2 and J usage is TRBJ2-7, with unresolved D. Germline assignment: CDR1 SGHAT and CDR2 FQNNGV. Trimming took 1 base from V and 3 from J, leaving 7 bases between them. The CDR3 is made up of 13 amino acids. The CDR3 reads CASSLGRNYEQYF. As DNA, the CDR3 is TGTGCCAGCAGCTTAGGGCGGAACTACGAGCAGTACTTC. Full variable domain (missing parts from reference TRBV11-2 and TRBJ2-7): EAGVAQSPRYKIIEKRQSVAFWCNPISGHATLYWYQQILGQGPKLLIQFQNNGVVDDSQLPKDRFSAERLKGVDSTLKIQPAKLEDSAVYLCASSLGRNYEQYFGPGTRLTVT.

The chain carries TRBV7-8 and TRBJ2-7; TRBD1 is a possible D gene (6 bases). The V gene's germline CDR1 is SGHVS and CDR2 FQNEAQ. Trimming removed 1 base from V and 5 bases from J, with 12 bases in between. The CDR3 totals 14 residues. The CDR3 protein is CASSLETQGHEQYF. DNA for the CDR3: TGTGCCAGCAGCTTAGAGACGCAGGGGCACGAGCAGTACTTC.

The CDR3, as DNA: TGTGCCAGCAGCCTAGCGGGACGGGAGACCCAGTACTTC. It encodes CASSLAGRETQYF. V and J are TRBV6-5 and TRBJ2-5; 9 bases map to TRBD2. Looked up from germline, CDR1 is MNHEY and CDR2 is SVGAGI. Trimming cost V 6 bases and J 5 bases; bases outside gene matches: 4. This CDR3 is 13 amino acids long.